Sequencing of this T cell receptor beta chain was carried out in a study of sequential checkpoint blockade in melanoma. Study in general: First-line arms were nivolumab then ipilimumab, or the reverse, randomized 1:1. After both sequences, patients received maintenance nivolumab.

Trimming shortened V by 6 bases and J by 3 bases, and 12 bases separated the two germline ends. The CDR3 runs 13 residues. Germline V gene sequence: CDR1 MDHEN, CDR2 SYDVKM. Treatment denoted: randomized to nivolumab then ipilimumab (arm A) or the reverse (arm B). Patients had received no earlier DNA-damaging chemotherapy. Sorted cells were live CD3+CD8+, lacking CD19 and CD56, from PBMCs. The data were produced by immunoSEQ multiplex PCR, yet TCRdb's version contains in-frame clones alone and is incomplete. The sample has around 18,000 clones; around 69% are singletons. The source material was CD8+ T cells sorted from blood (inferred from file names), sampled from a patient given nivolumab and ipilimumab in sequence. The rearrangement uses TRBV28 and TRBJ2-7; a weak D match, TRBD2 (6 bases). The clonotype originates from a human donor with melanoma. The CDR3 reads CASSLLGGYEQYF. CDR3 DNA: TGTGCCAGCAGCCTTCTCGGGGGCTACGAGCAGTACTTC.